This entry describes one TCR beta chain. The sample comes from a study of blood T cell repertoires in COVID-19. Whole-study context: Acute and convalescent COVID-19 specimens originated in the United States, Italy and Spain. PBMCs, B-cell-depleted T cells, or T cells were the source of the cDNA or gDNA that made up the material.

Per the germline V gene, CDR1 is SQVTM and CDR2 is ANQGSEA. The CDR3 loop spans 14 amino acids. The V and J ends lost 6 bases and 3 bases, in that order; junction bases with no gene match: 9. Source study methods: How many nucleated cells were present was estimated from reference gene primer amplification. TCRdb's table, derived via immunoSEQ multiplex PCR, lists solely in-frame clones and lacks some. V, J and clone size were drawn from that table, and D and trimming were deduced from the DNA. This repertoire shows 100,000 to 150,000 clones, roughly 90% found once; its top ten account for about 2%. The source of this sequence is a man aged 70-80 years with active COVID-19. The chain combines TRBV29-1 with TRBJ2-7; 9 bases match TRBD1. Sequenced material: peripheral blood. The CDR3: CSVSTGGFLYEQYF. The CDR3 DNA reads TGCAGCGTGTCCACAGGGGGCTTCCTCTACGAGCAGTACTTC.